Each of the 22 T cell receptor beta chains below was sequenced from the same sample in a study of cytomegalovirus exposure and HLA in healthy donors. The PCR contained 60 Vbeta and 13 Jbeta primers. Assay: immunoSEQ multiplex PCR; the TCRdb copy retains only in-frame clones and omits some. The sample table sets out fewer than 85,000 clones. The material sequenced was PBMCs. The receptors shown here come from a middle-aged woman in good health and CMV-seropositive.

This rearrangement joins TRBV4-2 to TRBJ2-7; a weak D match, TRBD2 (5 bases). The V gene lost 4 bases and the J gene lost 3 bases, with 16 bases spanning the gap. The CDR3 covers 15 residues. Germline V gives CDR1 LGHNA, CDR2 YNFKEQ. The CDR3: CASSLTLEQHYEQYF. The CDR3 DNA follows: TGTGCCAGCAGCCTCACACTAGAACAACACTACGAGCAGTACTTC.

V and J are TRBV10-1 and TRBJ2-7, with D perhaps matching TRBD1 (6 bases). This CDR3 is 15 amino acids long. Trimming took 3 bases from V and 7 from J, leaving 19 bases between them. Looked up from germline, CDR1 is WNHNN and CDR2 is SYGVQD (reference sequence). This CDR3 reads CASSDWLTGPEEQYF. In DNA, the CDR3 is TGCGCCAGCAGTGATTGGCTCACAGGGCCGGAGGAGCAGTACTTC.

The chain carries TRBV11-3 and TRBJ2-3; a possible D gene is TRBD1 (5 bases). Germline V CDR1 and CDR2: SGHNT, YENEEA. The germline V and J ends were trimmed by 5 bases and 0 bases, with 18 bases remaining between them. This CDR3 is built from 17 residues. The DNA of the CDR3 is TGTGCCAGCAGCGTAACCCCAGGGTGGGGCAGCACAGATACGCAGTATTTT. Encoded protein: CASSVTPGWGSTDTQYF.

The rearrangement links TRBV18 to TRBJ1-2; no clear D. Germline V gene data show CDR1 as KGHSH and CDR2 as LQKENI. Trimming left V 2 bases short and J 2 bases short, with 12 bases between. This CDR3 has 15 residues. Here the CDR3 DNA reads TGTGCCAGCTCACCAATCTTTTCGGAGAACTATGGCTACACCTTC. As protein: CASSPIFSENYGYTF.

The chain carries TRBV2 and TRBJ2-3, with no clear D. V lost 7 bases, J lost 0 bases, and 14 bases lay in between. CDR1 SNHLY and CDR2 FYNNEI come from the germline V gene. The CDR3 has 15 residues. The DNA for the CDR3 is TGTGCCAGCACCGGAAAGCGCGCTAGCACAGATACGCAGTATTTT. Translated, it gives CASTGKRASTDTQYF.

This rearrangement joins TRBV28 to TRBJ2-7, with 10 bases fitting TRBD2. Germline CDR1 reads MDHEN; CDR2 reads SYDVKM. The CDR3 is 15 amino acids. The V and J ends lost 3 bases and 3 bases, in that order; junction bases with no gene match: 5. The CDR3 DNA is TGTGCCAGCAGTTTGCTAGCGGGGGCCGGCTACGAGCAGTACTTC. Translating gives CASSLLAGAGYEQYF.

This chain links TRBV18 with TRBJ2-6, with D unclear. V was trimmed by 6 bases and J by 1 base, leaving 7 bases between them. The length of the CDR3 is 14 residues. Germline CDR1 is KGHSH and CDR2 is LQKENI. CDR3 region: CASSTRSGANVLTF. The CDR3 nucleotides are TGTGCCAGCTCCACTCGATCTGGGGCCAACGTCCTGACTTTC.

This chain links TRBV5-8 with TRBJ1-4; 8 bases fit TRBD1. The V and J ends lost 5 bases and 3 bases, in that order; junction bases with no gene match: 9. Germline CDR1 reads SGHTS; CDR2 reads YDEGEE. The CDR3 loop spans 16 amino acids. This CDR3 is CASSLFRGLANEKLFF. CDR3 coding DNA: TGTGCCAGCAGTCTCTTCAGGGGGCTGGCTAATGAAAAACTGTTTTTT.

The gene calls are TRBV10-3 and TRBJ2-7; 8 nucleotides align to TRBD1. The CDR3 contains 13 residues. Germline CDR1 ENHRY, CDR2 SYGVKD. V trimming: 8 bases; J trimming: 4 bases; junction bases outside the gene matches: 7. CDR3 region: CAIGSRDRYEQYF. CDR3 DNA: TGTGCCATCGGGTCCCGGGACAGGTACGAGCAGTACTTC.

This sequence joins TRBV6-5 and TRBJ2-1, with D maybe TRBD2 (5 bases). The V gene's germline CDR1 is MNHEY and CDR2 SVGAGI. V was shortened by 7 bases and J by 6 bases, with 16 bases between the two germline ends. CDR3 length: 14 amino acids. This chain's CDR3 is CASIGGESGNEQFF. Written as DNA, the CDR3 is TGTGCCAGCATCGGAGGTGAGTCAGGCAATGAGCAGTTCTTC.

The CDR3 nucleotides are TGTGCCAGCAGTGGCGGGGGGGCCGGGAATGAGCAGTTCTTC. Residues: CASSGGGAGNEQFF. The chain joins TRBV6-4 to TRBJ2-1; 9 positions agree with TRBD2. This CDR3 is 14 amino acids long. V lost 4 bases and J lost 7; bases outside the gene matches: 5. Germline CDR1 is MRHNA and CDR2 is SNTAGT.

Concerning this clone itself: Germline is not matched at one junction end, which may reflect a read error. The V and J genes are TRBV6-1 and TRBJ2-7; D remains ambiguous. The CDR3 is 14 residues long. CDR1 MNHNS and CDR2 SASEGT come from the germline V gene. CDR3 in amino acids: CASSEFQSTYGQYF. The CDR3 DNA reads as TGTGCCAGCAGTGAATTCCAATCCACCTACGGGCAGTACTTC.

The chain is built from TRBV29-1 and TRBJ1-1; D gene ambiguous. This CDR3 spans 12 amino acids. Trimming pared 2 bases from V and 10 bases from J, leaving 14 bases between. Per the germline V gene, CDR1 is SQVTM and CDR2 is ANQGSEA. The CDR3 reads CSVESSQVGAFF. CDR3 DNA: TGCAGCGTTGAATCTTCGCAGGTTGGAGCTTTCTTT.

The chain uses TRBV15 and TRBJ2-3; D unresolved. Trimming removed 4 bases at V and 0 bases at J, with 2 bases between. CDR1 and CDR2 from the germline V gene are LNHNV and YYDKDF (reference sequence). The CDR3 totals 12 residues. CDR3 bases: TGTGCCACCAGCACTAGCACAGATACGCAGTATTTT. It translates to CATSTSTDTQYF.

The V call is TRBV7-3, the J call TRBJ2-1, with 11 bases identical to TRBD2. CDR1 is SGHTA and CDR2 is FQGTGA in the germline V gene. The CDR3 contains 14 residues. V gave up 5 bases and J gave up 9 bases; unmatched junction bases: 6. The CDR3 sequence: CASSATSGAGEQFF. The CDR3 nucleotides are TGTGCCAGCAGCGCGACTAGCGGGGCAGGTGAGCAGTTCTTC. The full variable domain, rest sourced from reference TRBV7-3 and TRBJ2-1, is GAGVSQTPSNKVTEKGKYVELRCDPISGHTALYWYRQSLGQGPEFLIYFQGTGAADDSGLPNDRFFAVRPEGSVSTLKIQRTERGDSAVYLCASSATSGAGEQFFGPGTRLTVL.

This chain joins TRBV7-3 and TRBJ2-1, with D perhaps TRBD2 (5 bases). V was clipped by 3 bases and J by 1 base, with 10 bases between them. Germline CDR1 is SGHTA and CDR2 is FQGTGA. CDR3 size: 15 residues. DNA of the CDR3: TGTGCCAGCAGCTTGGGGAGTGCGTCCTACAATGAGCAGTTCTTC. Translated, it gives CASSLGSASYNEQFF. The full variable domain, completed using reference TRBV7-3 and TRBJ2-1, is GAGVSQTPSNKVTEKGKYVELRCDPISGHTALYWYRQSLGQGPEFLIYFQGTGAADDSGLPNDRFFAVRPEGSVSTLKIQRTERGDSAVYLCASSLGSASYNEQFFGPGTRLTVL.

The chain couples TRBV10-3 to TRBJ2-5; TRBD2 aligns across 10 bases. The CDR3 totals 16 residues. Trimming took 6 bases from V and 5 from J; bases not matched to a gene: 12. The germline V gene has CDR1 ENHRY and CDR2 SYGVKD. The CDR3 here is CAISSPSGRAPETQYF. CDR3 DNA: TGTGCCATCAGCTCACCGAGCGGGAGGGCCCCCGAGACCCAGTACTTC.

This chain joins TRBV2 and TRBJ1-6, with 10 positions matching TRBD1. Unmatched junction bases numbered 4, after V lost 4 bases and J lost 7 bases. The CDR3 runs 15 residues. CDR1 and CDR2 (germline): SNHLY, FYNNEI. DNA of the CDR3: TGTGCCAGCAGTGTTCGACAGGGGGCGAATTCACCCCTCCACTTT. Encoded protein: CASSVRQGANSPLHF.

The genes are TRBV11-3 and TRBJ2-3, with D possibly TRBD1 on 6 matching bases. The CDR3 has 14 residues. Germline CDR1 reads SGHNT; CDR2 reads YENEEA. Deletions cut 5 bases from V and 4 bases from J, with 13 bases between. The CDR3 reads CASSPLDRPDTQYF. The CDR3 DNA follows: TGTGCCAGCAGCCCCCTGGACAGACCAGATACGCAGTATTTT.

The chain combines TRBV29-1 with TRBJ1-1, with 10 bases fitting TRBD1. Germline CDR1 reads SQVTM; CDR2 reads ANQGSEA. Trimming removed 5 bases from V and 8 bases from J; junction bases left unmatched: 11. This CDR3 has 14 amino acids. In nucleotides, the CDR3 is TGCAGCGTTTTGTCTCGGGACAGGGGCCGCGAAGCTTTCTTT. Its translation is CSVLSRDRGREAFF.

This chain joins TRBV6-6 and TRBJ2-5, with D uncertain. Germline CDR1 is MNHNY and CDR2 is SVGAGI (reference sequence). Trimming left V 7 bases short and J 2 bases short, with 14 bases between. This CDR3 has 14 residues. The CDR3 DNA sequence: TGTGCCAGCATGTGGCACGACACACAAGAGACCCAGTACTTC. Its translation: CASMWHDTQETQYF.

DNA for the CDR3: TGTGCCAGCACCCTAGCGGGAAGCTACAATGAGCAGTTCTTC. Translation: CASTLAGSYNEQFF. The V and J genes are TRBV27 and TRBJ2-1, with 9 bases that match TRBD2. CDR1 is MNHEY and CDR2 is SMNVEV in the germline V gene (reference sequence). The CDR3 runs to 14 residues. The junction had 4 bases not matched to a gene; V was cut back by 7 bases and J by 3 bases.